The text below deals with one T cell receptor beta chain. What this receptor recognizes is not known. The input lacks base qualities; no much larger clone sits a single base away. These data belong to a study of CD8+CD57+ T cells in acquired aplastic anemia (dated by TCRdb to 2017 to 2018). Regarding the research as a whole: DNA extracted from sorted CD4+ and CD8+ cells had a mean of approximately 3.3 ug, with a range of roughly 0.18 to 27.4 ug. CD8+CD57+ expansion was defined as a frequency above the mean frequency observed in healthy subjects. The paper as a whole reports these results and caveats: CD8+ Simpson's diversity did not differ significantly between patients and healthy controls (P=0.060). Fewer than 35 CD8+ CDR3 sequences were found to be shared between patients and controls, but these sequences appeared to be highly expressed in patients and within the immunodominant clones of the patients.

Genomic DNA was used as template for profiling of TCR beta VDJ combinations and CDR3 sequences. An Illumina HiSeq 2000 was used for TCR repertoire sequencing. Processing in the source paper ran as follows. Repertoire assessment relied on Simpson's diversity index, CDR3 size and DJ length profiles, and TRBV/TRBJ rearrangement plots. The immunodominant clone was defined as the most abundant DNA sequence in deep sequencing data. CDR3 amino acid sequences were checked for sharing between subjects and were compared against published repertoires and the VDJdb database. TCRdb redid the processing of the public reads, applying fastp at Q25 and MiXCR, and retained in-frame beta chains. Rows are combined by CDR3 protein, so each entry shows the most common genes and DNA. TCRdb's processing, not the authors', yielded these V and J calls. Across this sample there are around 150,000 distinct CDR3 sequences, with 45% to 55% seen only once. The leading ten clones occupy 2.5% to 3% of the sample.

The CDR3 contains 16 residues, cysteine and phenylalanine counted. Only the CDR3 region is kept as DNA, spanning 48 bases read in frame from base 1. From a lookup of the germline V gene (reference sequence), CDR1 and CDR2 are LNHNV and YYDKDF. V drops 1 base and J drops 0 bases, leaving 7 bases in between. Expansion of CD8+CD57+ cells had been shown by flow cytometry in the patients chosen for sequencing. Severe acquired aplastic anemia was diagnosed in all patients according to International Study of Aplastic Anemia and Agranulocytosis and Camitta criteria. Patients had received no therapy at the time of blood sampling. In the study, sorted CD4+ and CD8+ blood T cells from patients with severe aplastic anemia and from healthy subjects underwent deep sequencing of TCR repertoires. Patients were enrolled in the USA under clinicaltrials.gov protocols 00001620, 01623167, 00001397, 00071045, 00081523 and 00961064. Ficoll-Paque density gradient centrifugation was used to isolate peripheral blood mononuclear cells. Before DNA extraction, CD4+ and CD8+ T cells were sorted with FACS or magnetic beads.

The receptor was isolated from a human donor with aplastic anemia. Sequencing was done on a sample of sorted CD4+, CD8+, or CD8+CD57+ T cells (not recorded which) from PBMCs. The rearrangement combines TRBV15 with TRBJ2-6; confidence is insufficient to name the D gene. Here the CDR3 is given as CATSRGFSSGANVLTF. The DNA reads TGTGCCACCAGCAGAGGCTTCTCCTCTGGGGCCAACGTCCTGACTTTC.